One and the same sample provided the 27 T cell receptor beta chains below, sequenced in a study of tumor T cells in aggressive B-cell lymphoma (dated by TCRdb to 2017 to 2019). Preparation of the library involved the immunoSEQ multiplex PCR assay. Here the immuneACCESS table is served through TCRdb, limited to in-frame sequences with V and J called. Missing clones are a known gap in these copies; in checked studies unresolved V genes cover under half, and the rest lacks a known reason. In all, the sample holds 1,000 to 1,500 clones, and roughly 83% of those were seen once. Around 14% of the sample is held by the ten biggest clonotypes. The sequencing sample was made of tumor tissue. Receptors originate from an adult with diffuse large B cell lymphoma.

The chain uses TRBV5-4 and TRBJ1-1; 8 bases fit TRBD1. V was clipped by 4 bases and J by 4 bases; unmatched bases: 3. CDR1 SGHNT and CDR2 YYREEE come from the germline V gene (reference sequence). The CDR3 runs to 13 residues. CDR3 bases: TGTGCCAGCAGCCTTACAGGGGGCACTGAAGCTTTCTTT. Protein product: CASSLTGGTEAFF. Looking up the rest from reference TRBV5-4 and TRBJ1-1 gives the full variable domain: ETGVTQSPTHLIKTRGQQVTLRCSSQSGHNTVSWYQQALGQGPQFIFQYYREEENGRGNFPPRFSGLQFPNYSSELNVNALELDDSALYLCASSLTGGTEAFFGQGTRLTVV.

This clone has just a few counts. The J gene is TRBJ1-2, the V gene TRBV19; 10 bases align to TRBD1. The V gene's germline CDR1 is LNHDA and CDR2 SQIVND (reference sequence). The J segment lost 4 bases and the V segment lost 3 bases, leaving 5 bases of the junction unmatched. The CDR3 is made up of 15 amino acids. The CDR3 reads CASSMGQGIGYGYTF. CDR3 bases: TGTGCCAGTAGTATGGGACAGGGGATTGGCTATGGCTACACCTTC.

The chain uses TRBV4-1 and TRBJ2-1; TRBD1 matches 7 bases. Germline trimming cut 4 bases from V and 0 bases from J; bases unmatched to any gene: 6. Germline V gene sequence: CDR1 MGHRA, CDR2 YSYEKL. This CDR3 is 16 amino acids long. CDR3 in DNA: TGCGCCAGCAGCCTGAGACAGGGAAGCTCCTACAATGAGCAGTTCTTC. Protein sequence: CASSLRQGSSYNEQFF.

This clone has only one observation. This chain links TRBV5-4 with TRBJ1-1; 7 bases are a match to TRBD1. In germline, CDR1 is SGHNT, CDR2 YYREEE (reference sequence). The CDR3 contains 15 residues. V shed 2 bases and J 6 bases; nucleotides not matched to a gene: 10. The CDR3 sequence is CASSFDSLTGSEAFF. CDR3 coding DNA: TGTGCCAGCAGCTTTGATTCCCTGACAGGGTCTGAAGCTTTCTTT.

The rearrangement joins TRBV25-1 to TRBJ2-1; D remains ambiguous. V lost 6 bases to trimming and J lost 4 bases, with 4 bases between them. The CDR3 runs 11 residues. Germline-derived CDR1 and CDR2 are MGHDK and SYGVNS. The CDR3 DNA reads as TGTGCCAGCAGCAGTTACAATGAGCAGTTCTTC. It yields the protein CASSSYNEQFF.

The CDR3 coding sequence is TGTGCCAGTAGTAATAAAGGGACAGGCCTCAAAGAGACCCAGTACTTC. It specifies CASSNKGTGLKETQYF. The chain uses TRBV19 and TRBJ2-5; 8 nucleotides agree with TRBD1. With V trimmed by 4 bases and J by 3 bases, 10 bases remained unmatched. Germline lookup yields CDR1 LNHDA and CDR2 SQIVND (reference sequence). CDR3 length: 16 amino acids.

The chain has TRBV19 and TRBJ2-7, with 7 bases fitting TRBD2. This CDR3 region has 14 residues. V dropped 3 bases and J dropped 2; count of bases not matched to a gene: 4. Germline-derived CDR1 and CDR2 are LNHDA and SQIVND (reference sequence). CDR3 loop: CASSMSGITYEQYF. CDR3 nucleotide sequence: TGTGCCAGTAGTATGAGCGGGATAACCTACGAGCAGTACTTC.

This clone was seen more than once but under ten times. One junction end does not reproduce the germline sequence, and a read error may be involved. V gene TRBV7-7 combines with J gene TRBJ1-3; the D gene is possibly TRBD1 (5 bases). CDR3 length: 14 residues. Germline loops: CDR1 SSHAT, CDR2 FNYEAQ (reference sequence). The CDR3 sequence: CASSLSGTGNTIYF. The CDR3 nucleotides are TGTGCTAGCAGCTTGTCAGGGACTGGAAACACCATATATTTT.

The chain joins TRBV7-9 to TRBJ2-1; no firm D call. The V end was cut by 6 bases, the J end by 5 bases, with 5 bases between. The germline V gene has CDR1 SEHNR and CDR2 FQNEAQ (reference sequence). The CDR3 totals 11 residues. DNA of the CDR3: TGTGCCAGCAGGGAGAACAATGAGCAGTTCTTC. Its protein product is CASRENNEQFF.

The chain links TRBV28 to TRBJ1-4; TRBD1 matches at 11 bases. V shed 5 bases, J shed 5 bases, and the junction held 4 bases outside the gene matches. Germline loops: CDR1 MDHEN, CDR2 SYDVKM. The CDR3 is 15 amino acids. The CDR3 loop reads CASSARTGGNEKLFF. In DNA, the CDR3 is TGTGCCAGCAGTGCCCGGACAGGGGGCAATGAAAAACTGTTTTTT.

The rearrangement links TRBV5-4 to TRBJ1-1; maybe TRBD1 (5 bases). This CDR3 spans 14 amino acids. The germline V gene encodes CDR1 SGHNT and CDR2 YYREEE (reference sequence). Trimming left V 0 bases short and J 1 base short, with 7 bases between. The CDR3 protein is CASSLDGGNTEAFF. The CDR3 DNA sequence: TGTGCCAGCAGCTTGGACGGGGGGAACACTGAAGCTTTCTTT.

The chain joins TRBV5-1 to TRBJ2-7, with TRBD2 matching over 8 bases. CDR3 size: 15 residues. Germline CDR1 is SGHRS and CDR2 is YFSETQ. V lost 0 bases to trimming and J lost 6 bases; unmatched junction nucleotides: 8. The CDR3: CASSLVPGGMGEQYF. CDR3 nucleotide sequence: TGCGCCAGCAGCTTGGTTCCGGGAGGGATGGGCGAGCAGTACTTC.

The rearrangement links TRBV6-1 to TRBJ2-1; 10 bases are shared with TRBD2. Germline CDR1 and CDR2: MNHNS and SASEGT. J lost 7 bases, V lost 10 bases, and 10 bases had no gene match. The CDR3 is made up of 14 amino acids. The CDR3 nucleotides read TGTGCCACCGCAAGCGGGGGGGCTCGGAATGAGCAGTTCTTC. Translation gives CATASGGARNEQFF.

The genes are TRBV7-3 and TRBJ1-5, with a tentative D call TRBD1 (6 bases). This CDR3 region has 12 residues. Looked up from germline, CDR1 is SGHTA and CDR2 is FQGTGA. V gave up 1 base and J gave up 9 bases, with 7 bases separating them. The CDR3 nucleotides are TGTGCCAGCAGCTTAATAGGGGGGCCCCAGCATTTT. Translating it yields CASSLIGGPQHF. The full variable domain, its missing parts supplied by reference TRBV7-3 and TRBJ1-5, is GAGVSQTPSNKVTEKGKYVELRCDPISGHTALYWYRQSLGQGPEFLIYFQGTGAADDSGLPNDRFFAVRPEGSVSTLKIQRTERGDSAVYLCASSLIGGPQHFGDGTRLSIL.

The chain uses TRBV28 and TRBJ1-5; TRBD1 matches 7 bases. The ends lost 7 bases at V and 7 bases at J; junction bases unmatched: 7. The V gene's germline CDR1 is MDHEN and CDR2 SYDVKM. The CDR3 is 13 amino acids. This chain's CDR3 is CASKDREAQPQHF. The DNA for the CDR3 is TGTGCCAGCAAAGACAGGGAGGCCCAGCCCCAGCATTTT.

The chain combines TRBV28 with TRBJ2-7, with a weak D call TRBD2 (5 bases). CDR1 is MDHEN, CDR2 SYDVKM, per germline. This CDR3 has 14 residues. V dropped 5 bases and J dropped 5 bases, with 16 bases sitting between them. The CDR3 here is CASSPSGFGNEQYF. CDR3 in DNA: TGTGCCAGCAGTCCGAGCGGCTTCGGGAACGAGCAGTACTTC. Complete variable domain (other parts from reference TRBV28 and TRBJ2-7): DVKVTQSSRYLVKRTGEKVFLECVQDMDHENMFWYRQDPGLGLRLIYFSYDVKMKEKGDIPEGYSVSREKKERFSLILESASTNQTSMYLCASSPSGFGNEQYFGPGTRLTVT.

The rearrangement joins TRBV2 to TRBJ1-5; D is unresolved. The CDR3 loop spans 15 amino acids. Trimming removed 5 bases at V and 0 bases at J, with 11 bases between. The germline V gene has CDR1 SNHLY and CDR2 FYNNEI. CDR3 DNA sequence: TGTGCCAGCAGTATAGACACCTATAGCAATCAGCCCCAGCATTTT. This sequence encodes CASSIDTYSNQPQHF.

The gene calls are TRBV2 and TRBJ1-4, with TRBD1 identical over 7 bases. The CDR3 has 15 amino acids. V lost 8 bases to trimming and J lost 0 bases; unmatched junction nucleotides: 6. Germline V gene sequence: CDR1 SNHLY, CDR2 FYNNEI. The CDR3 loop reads CASLGQTTTNEKLFF. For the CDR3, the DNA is TGTGCCAGCTTGGGACAGACTACAACTAATGAAAAACTGTTTTTT.

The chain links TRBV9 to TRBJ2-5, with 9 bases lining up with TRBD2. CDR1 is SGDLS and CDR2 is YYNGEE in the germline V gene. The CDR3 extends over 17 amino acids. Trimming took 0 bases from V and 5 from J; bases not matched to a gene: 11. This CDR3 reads CASSVGVIGGGVETQYF. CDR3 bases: TGTGCCAGCAGCGTAGGGGTCATTGGCGGGGGGGTGGAGACCCAGTACTTC.

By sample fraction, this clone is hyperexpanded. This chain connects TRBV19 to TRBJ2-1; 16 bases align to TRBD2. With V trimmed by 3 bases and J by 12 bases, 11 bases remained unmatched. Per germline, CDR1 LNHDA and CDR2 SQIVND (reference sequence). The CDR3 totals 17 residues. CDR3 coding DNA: TGTGCCAGTAGTATGGGGACTAGCGGGAGGGCGGGTCTGATGCAGTTCTTC. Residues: CASSMGTSGRAGLMQFF.

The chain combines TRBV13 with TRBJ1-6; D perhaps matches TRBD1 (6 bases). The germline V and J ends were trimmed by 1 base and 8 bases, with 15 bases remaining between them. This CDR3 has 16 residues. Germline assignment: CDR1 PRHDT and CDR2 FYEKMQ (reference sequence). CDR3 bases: TGTGCCAGCAGCTTAGAAGGGGGTAGGGCGTATTCACCCCTCCACTTT. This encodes CASSLEGGRAYSPLHF.

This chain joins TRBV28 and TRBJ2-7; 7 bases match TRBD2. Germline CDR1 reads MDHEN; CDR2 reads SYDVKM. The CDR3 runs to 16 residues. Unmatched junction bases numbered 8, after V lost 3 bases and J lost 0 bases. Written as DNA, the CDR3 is TGTGCCAGCAGTTTCTCTCTAGCGGAGCCCTCCTACGAGCAGTACTTC. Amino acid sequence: CASSFSLAEPSYEQYF.

The CDR3 loop reads CASSLSGAWTEAFF. The CDR3 DNA reads TGTGCCAGCAGCTTGTCAGGGGCGTGGACTGAAGCTTTCTTT. The chain is built from TRBV5-6 and TRBJ1-1; tentative D call: TRBD1 (6 bases). This CDR3 is built from 14 residues. V lost 1 base and J 5 bases, leaving 12 bases between the germline ends. Germline CDR1 is SGHDT and CDR2 is YYEEEE.

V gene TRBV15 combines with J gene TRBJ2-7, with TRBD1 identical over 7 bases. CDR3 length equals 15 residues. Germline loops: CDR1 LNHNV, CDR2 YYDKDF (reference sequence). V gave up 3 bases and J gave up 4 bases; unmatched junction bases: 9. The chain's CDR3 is CATSRDLTGQYEQYF. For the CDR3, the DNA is TGTGCCACCAGCAGGGATCTGACAGGGCAATACGAGCAGTACTTC.

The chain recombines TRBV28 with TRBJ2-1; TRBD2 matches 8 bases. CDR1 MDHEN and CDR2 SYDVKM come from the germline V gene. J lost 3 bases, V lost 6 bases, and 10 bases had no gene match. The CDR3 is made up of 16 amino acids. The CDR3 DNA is TGTGCCAGCAGCTCCCCCGGGACTAGGTTCTACAATGAGCAGTTCTTC. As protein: CASSSPGTRFYNEQFF.

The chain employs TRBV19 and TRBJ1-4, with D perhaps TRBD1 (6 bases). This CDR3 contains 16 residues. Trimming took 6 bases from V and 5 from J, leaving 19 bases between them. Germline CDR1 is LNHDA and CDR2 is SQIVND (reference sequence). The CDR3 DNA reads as TGTGCCAGTAGGAGGGACACACGCTCACTAAATGAAAAACTGTTTTTT. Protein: CASRRDTRSLNEKLFF.

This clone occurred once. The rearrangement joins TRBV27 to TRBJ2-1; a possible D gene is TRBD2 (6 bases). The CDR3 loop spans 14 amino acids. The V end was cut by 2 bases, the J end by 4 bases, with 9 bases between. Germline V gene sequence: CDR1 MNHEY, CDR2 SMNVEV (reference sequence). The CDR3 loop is CASSLAGSYNEQFF. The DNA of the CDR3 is TGTGCCAGCAGTTTAGCGGGGTCTTACAATGAGCAGTTCTTC.